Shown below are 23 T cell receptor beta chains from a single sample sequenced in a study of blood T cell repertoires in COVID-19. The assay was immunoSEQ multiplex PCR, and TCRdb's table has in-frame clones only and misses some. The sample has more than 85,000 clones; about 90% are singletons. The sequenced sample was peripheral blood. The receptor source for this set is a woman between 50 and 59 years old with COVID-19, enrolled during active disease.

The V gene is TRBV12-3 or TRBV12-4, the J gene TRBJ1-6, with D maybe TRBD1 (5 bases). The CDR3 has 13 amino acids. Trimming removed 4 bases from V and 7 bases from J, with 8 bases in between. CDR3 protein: CASSWAGNSPLHF. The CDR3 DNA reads TGTGCCAGCAGTTGGGCAGGGAATTCACCCCTCCACTTT.

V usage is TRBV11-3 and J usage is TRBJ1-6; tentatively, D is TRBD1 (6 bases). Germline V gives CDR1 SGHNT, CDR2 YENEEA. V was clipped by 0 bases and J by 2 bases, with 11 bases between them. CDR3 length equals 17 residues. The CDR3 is CASSLDPGQAYNSPLHF. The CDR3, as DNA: TGTGCCAGCAGCTTAGATCCGGGACAAGCCTATAATTCACCCCTCCACTTT.

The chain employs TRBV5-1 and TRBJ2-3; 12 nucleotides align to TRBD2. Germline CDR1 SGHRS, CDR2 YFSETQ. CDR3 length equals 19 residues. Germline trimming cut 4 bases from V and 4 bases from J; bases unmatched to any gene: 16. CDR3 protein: CASSDGALAGGPRADTQYF. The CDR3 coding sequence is TGCGCCAGCAGCGATGGGGCCCTAGCGGGGGGGCCTCGGGCAGATACGCAGTATTTT. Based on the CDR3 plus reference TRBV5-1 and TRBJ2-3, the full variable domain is KAGVTQTPRYLIKTRGQQVTLSCSPISGHRSVSWYQQTPGQGLQFLFEYFSETQRNKGNFPGRFSGRQFSNSRSEMNVSTLELGDSALYLCASSDGALAGGPRADTQYFGPGTRLTVL.

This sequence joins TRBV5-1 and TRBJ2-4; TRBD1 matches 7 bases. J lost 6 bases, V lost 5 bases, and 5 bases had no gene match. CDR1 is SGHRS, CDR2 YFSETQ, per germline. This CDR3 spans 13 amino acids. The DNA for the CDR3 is TGCGCCAGCAGTACGGGACAGACAAACATTCAGTACTTC. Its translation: CASSTGQTNIQYF. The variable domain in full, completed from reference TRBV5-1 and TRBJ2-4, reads KAGVTQTPRYLIKTRGQQVTLSCSPISGHRSVSWYQQTPGQGLQFLFEYFSETQRNKGNFPGRFSGRQFSNSRSEMNVSTLELGDSALYLCASSTGQTNIQYFGAGTRLSVL.

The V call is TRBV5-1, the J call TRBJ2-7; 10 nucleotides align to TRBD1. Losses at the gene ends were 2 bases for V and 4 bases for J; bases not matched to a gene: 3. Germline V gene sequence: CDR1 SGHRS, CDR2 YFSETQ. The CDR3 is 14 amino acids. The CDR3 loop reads CASSLEGQGYEQYF. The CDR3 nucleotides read TGCGCCAGCAGCTTAGAGGGACAGGGGTACGAGCAGTACTTC.

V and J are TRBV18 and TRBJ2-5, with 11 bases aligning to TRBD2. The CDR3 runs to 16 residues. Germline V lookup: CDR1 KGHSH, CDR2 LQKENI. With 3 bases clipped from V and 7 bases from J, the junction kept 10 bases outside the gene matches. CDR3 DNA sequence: TGTGCCAGCTCACCTCCCCTAGCGGGGGGCACGGGGACCCAGTACTTC. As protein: CASSPPLAGGTGTQYF.

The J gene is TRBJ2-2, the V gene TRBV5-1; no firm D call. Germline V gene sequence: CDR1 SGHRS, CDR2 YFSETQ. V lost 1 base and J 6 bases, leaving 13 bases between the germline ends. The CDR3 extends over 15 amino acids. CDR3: CASSLYQGDAGELFF. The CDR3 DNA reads TGCGCCAGCAGCTTGTACCAAGGAGATGCCGGGGAGCTGTTTTTT.

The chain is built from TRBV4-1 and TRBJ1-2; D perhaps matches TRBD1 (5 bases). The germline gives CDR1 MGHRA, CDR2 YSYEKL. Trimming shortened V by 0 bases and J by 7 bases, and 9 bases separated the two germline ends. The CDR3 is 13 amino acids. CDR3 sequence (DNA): TGCGCCAGCAGCCAAGATAGGCAGGGTGGCTACACCTTC. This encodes CASSQDRQGGYTF.

The CDR3 here is CASSEDRGSGNTIYF. The CDR3, as DNA: TGTGCCAGCAGTGAAGACAGGGGCTCTGGAAACACCATATATTTT. This chain connects TRBV2 to TRBJ1-3; TRBD1 matches at 7 bases. V shed 1 base, J shed 0 bases, and the junction held 0 bases outside the gene matches. Germline CDR1 SNHLY, CDR2 FYNNEI. The length of the CDR3 is 15 residues.

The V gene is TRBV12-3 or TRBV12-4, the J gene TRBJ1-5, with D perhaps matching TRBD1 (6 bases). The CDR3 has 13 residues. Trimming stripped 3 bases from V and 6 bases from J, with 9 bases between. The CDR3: CASSFSGVQPQHF. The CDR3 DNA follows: TGTGCCAGCAGTTTCTCAGGGGTTCAGCCCCAGCATTTT.

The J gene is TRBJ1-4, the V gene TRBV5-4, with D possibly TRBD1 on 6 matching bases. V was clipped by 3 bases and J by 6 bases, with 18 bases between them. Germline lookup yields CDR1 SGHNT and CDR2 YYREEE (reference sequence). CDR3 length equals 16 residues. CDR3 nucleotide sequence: TGTGCCAGCAGCTGGGGGGGGCAGGGCGGTCATGAAAAACTGTTTTTT. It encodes CASSWGGQGGHEKLFF.

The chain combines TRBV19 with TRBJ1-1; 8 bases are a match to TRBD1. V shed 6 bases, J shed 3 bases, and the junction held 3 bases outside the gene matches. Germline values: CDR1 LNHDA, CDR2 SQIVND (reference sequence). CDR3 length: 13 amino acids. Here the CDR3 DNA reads TGTGCCAGTAGCCCGGACAGGGACACTGAAGCTTTCTTT. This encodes CASSPDRDTEAFF.

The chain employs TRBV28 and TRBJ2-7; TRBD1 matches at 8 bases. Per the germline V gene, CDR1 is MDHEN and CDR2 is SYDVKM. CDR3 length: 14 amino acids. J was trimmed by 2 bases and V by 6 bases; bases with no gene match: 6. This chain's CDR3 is CASRVPGQAYEQYF. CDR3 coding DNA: TGTGCCAGCAGGGTGCCGGGACAGGCCTACGAGCAGTACTTC.

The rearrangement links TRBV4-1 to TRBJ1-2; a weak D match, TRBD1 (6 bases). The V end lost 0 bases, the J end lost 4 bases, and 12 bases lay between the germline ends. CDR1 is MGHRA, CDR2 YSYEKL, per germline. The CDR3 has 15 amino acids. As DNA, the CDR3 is TGCGCCAGCAGCCAAGAAAGGGGGGGAGGCTATGGCTACACCTTC. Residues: CASSQERGGGYGYTF.

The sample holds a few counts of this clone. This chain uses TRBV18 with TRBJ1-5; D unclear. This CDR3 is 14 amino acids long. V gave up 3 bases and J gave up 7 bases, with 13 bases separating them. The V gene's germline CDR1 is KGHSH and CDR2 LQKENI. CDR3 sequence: CASSPGRDRQPQHF. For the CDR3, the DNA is TGTGCCAGCTCACCCGGCCGGGATCGCCAGCCCCAGCATTTT.

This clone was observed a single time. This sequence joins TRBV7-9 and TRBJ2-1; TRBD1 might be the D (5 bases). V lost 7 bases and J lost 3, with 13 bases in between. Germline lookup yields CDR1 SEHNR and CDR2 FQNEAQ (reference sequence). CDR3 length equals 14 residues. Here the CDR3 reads CASTPRDSYNEQFF. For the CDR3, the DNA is TGTGCCAGCACCCCCCGAGACAGCTACAATGAGCAGTTCTTC.

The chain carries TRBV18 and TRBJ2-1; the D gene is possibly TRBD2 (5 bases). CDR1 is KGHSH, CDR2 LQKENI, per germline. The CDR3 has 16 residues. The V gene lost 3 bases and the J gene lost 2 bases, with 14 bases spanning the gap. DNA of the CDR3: TGTGCCAGCTCACCCCCGTCATCGGGGACCTACAATGAGCAGTTCTTC. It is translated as CASSPPSSGTYNEQFF.

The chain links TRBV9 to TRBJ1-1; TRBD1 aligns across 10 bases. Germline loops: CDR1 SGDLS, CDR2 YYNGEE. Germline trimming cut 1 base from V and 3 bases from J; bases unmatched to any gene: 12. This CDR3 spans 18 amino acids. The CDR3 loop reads CASSVLSGTGESDTEAFF. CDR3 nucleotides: TGTGCCAGCAGCGTACTTTCTGGGACAGGGGAATCTGACACTGAAGCTTTCTTT.

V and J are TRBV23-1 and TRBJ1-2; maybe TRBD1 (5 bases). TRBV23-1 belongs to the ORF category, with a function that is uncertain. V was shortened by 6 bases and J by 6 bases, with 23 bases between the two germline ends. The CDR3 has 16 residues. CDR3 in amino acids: CASSRRQRGMRHGYTF. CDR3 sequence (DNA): TGCGCCAGCAGCCGAAGACAACGGGGGATGCGGCATGGCTACACCTTC.

CDR3 sequence: CASSIVRGSDEQYF. CDR3 coding DNA: TGTGCCAGCAGCATCGTGAGGGGGTCTGACGAGCAGTACTTC. The genes are TRBV11-3 and TRBJ2-7, with D possibly TRBD1 on 6 matching bases. Germline values: CDR1 SGHNT, CDR2 YENEEA. V shed 5 bases and J shed 5 bases, with 16 bases lying between them. CDR3 length equals 14 residues.

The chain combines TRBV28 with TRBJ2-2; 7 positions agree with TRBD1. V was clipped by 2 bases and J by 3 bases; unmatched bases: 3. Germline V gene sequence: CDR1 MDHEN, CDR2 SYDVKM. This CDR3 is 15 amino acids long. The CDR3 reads CASSLEGAHTGELFF. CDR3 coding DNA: TGTGCCAGCAGTTTAGAGGGGGCGCACACCGGGGAGCTGTTTTTT.

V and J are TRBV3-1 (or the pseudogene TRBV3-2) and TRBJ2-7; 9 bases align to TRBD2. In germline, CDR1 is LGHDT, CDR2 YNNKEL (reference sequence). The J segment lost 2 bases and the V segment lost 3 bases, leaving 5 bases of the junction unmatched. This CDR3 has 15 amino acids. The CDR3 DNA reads TGTGCCAGCAGCCAGCCGGGACTAGCAGCCTACGAGCAGTACTTC. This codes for CASSQPGLAAYEQYF.

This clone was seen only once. The DNA for the CDR3 is TGTGCCAGTAGTACGTCTGGGGCCAACGTCCTGACTTTC. It translates to CASSTSGANVLTF. The rearrangement uses TRBV19 and TRBJ2-6; D is unresolved. Germline assignment: CDR1 LNHDA and CDR2 SQIVND (reference sequence). Deletions cut 4 bases from V and 1 base from J, with 2 bases between. There are 13 residues in the CDR3.